This entry features one T cell receptor (beta chain) sequence. The antigen remains undetermined. The source of the sample is a study of OX40 agonist ivuxolimab in advanced cancers. As for the study in general: Prior checkpoint blockade (anti-PD-1, anti-PD-L1 or anti-CTLA-4) was permitted; approximately 41% had it.

The protocol was immunoSEQ multiplex PCR, while the TCRdb copy is restricted to in-frame clones and leaves out a portion. The sample has some 52,000 clones, approximately 95% seen once; the top ten hold approximately 23%. General observations from the study: Doses of 0.1 to 3.0 mg/kg were accompanied by clonal expansion of CD4+ and CD8+ blood T cells by week 6.

The sample was CD4+ or CD8+ T cells sorted from blood, taken in a trial of the OX40 agonist ivuxolimab. The TCR originated in an adult with an advanced solid tumor such as melanoma, head and neck, liver or kidney cancer.

CDR3 in amino acids: CASSLRGSTDTQYF. In DNA, the CDR3 is TGTGCCAGCAGTTTACGGGGGAGCACAGATACGCAGTATTTT. The chain is built from TRBV27 and TRBJ2-3; maybe TRBD2 (6 bases). There are 14 residues in the CDR3. Trimming stripped 2 bases from V and 0 bases from J, with 6 bases between. CDR1 is MNHEY and CDR2 is SMNVEV in the germline V gene (reference sequence).